These T cell receptor beta chains were read from a single sample in a study of CD8+ T cells in alopecia areata. Sequencing used immunoSEQ multiplex PCR; TCRdb keeps in-frame clones, though not all of them. The sample includes 150,000 to 200,000 clones, 60% of them seen just once. Material: CD4+ T cells sorted from blood, obtained at week 24, from a patient treated with tofacitinib. The source of these receptors is a human donor with alopecia areata. CDR3s include the opening cysteine and the closing phenylalanine or tryptophan. A D gene is named only where the DNA matches it firmly. Only part of the rows carry a size: once, few, many, or a class if the clone is expanded.

j_call clone_size d_call v_call cdr3_nt cdr3_aa
TRBJ2-7 NA NA TRBV13 TGTGCCAGCAGCTCACGACTAGGGGACTACGAGCAGTACTTC CASSSRLGDYEQYF
TRBJ2-2 NA NA TRBV2 TGTGCCAGCAGTGAGTCCTTTCGGGAGCTGTTTTTT CASSESFRELFF
TRBJ2-7 NA TRBD1 TRBV13 TGTGCCAGCAGCATCAGGACAGGGGTGGGCTACGAGCAGTACTTC CASSIRTGVGYEQYF
TRBJ1-3 once NA TRBV15 TGTGCCACCAGTCTACCGGGCACTGGAAACACCATATATTTT CATSLPGTGNTIYF
TRBJ1-2 NA NA TRBV20-1 TGCAGTGCTCGACAGGTCTATGGCTACACCTTC CSARQVYGYTF
TRBJ2-7 NA TRBD1 TRBV2 TGTGCCAGCATCGGACAGGGTCTCTCCTACGAGCAGTACTTC CASIGQGLSYEQYF
TRBJ2-2 NA TRBD1 TRBV9 TGTGCCAGCAGCGTCTCCGGGACAGGGAGCCTCGGGGAGCTGTTTTTT CASSVSGTGSLGELFF
TRBJ2-2 NA NA TRBV30 TGTGCCTGGAAGCACGGCACCGGACACACGAACACCGGGGAGCTGTTTTTT CAWKHGTGHTNTGELFF
TRBJ2-6 few NA TRBV10-3 TGTGCCACTGTACCGGGACAAAGCTCCTCTGGGGCCAACGTCCTGACTTTC CATVPGQSSSGANVLTF
TRBJ1-6 NA NA TRBV15 TGTGCCACCAGTCCCGCCCCCAGGGGATTGGGTTCACCCCTCCACTTT CATSPAPRGLGSPLHF
TRBJ1-2 NA NA TRBV29-1 TGCAGCGTTGAGGGGGGGTGGTCTAACTATGGCTACACCTTC CSVEGGWSNYGYTF